Listed here are 8 T cell receptor beta chains from one sample, sequenced in a study of T-cell memory formation after mild COVID-19. TCRdb re-analysed the 5' RACE reads in MiXCR, keeping a single row per CDR3 protein. The table has 300,000 to 400,000 distinct CDR3 sequences, about 13% seen once. Sequences were obtained from PBMCs or a T cell subset sorted from them (not recorded which). These receptors originate from a man younger than 30 who had mild COVID-19 (a few samples of this study predate the infection). Cell type and time point are not known.

This clonotype has a handful of counts. The genes are TRBV7-9 and TRBJ2-7; TRBD1 or TRBD2 may be the D gene (5 bases each). The CDR3 consists of 12 residues. The germline V gene encodes CDR1 SEHNR and CDR2 FQNEAQ (reference sequence). V was shortened by 7 bases and J by 2 bases, with 9 bases between the two germline ends. CDR3 protein: CASIGTAYEQYF. The CDR3, as DNA: TGTGCCAGCATTGGGACGGCCTACGAGCAGTACTTC.

The V and J genes are TRBV12-3 or TRBV12-4 and TRBJ2-3, with no clear D. The CDR3 runs to 12 residues. Trimming left V 2 bases short and J 5 bases short, with 5 bases between. This CDR3 reads CASSLREDTQYF. The CDR3 region has the DNA TGTGCCAGCAGTTTAAGGGAAGATACGCAGTATTTT.

V is TRBV7-6 and J is TRBJ1-6, with D unclear. Germline V gives CDR1 SGHVS, CDR2 FNYEAQ. There are 17 residues in the CDR3. V was pared by 6 bases and J by 4 bases, with 19 bases between. This chain's CDR3 is CASSRGSSAQYNSPLHF. The DNA of the CDR3 is TGTGCCAGCAGTCGGGGTAGTTCTGCACAGTATAATTCACCCCTCCACTTT.

This clonotype has more than one count but fewer than ten. The CDR3 protein is CASSANGGPTEAFF. The CDR3 coding sequence is TGTGCCAGCAGCGCAAATGGGGGGCCCACTGAAGCTTTCTTT. The chain recombines TRBV7-8 with TRBJ1-1; D might be TRBD1 (6 bases). The CDR3 has 14 amino acids. CDR1 and CDR2 from the germline V gene are SGHVS and FQNEAQ. Trimming pared 5 bases from V and 4 bases from J, leaving 14 bases between.

The chain couples TRBV5-1 to TRBJ1-1, with a possible D match to TRBD1 (5 bases). The V and J ends lost 0 bases and 4 bases respectively, with 16 bases between them. The CDR3 has 16 residues. Germline lookup yields CDR1 SGHRS and CDR2 YFSETQ. The CDR3 reads CASSLGFRSRATEAFF. Written as DNA, the CDR3 is TGCGCCAGCAGCTTGGGCTTCCGGAGCAGGGCCACTGAAGCTTTCTTT.

This clonotype occurred a few times. This chain uses TRBV6-5 with TRBJ1-6, with D unresolved. Deletions cut 0 bases from V and 6 bases from J, with 9 bases between. The CDR3 is made up of 15 amino acids. CDR1 is MNHEY and CDR2 is SVGAGI in the germline V gene. CDR3 region: CASSYSALGNSPLHF. The CDR3 region has the DNA TGTGCCAGCAGTTACTCGGCACTGGGTAATTCACCCCTCCACTTT.

This clonotype was counted between two and nine times. The chain couples TRBV11-2 to TRBJ2-5; 9 nucleotides agree with TRBD1. Germline CDR1 and CDR2: SGHAT and FQNNGV. The CDR3 covers 14 residues. J was trimmed by 11 bases and V by 4 bases; bases with no gene match: 11. For the CDR3, the DNA is TGTGCCAGCAGCTCCTCGGGACAGGGTAGTAGTCAGTACTTC. Its translation is CASSSSGQGSSQYF. The complete variable domain, with remaining parts taken from reference TRBV11-2 and TRBJ2-5, reads EAGVAQSPRYKIIEKRQSVAFWCNPISGHATLYWYQQILGQGPKLLIQFQNNGVVDDSQLPKDRFSAERLKGVDSTLKIQPAKLEDSAVYLCASSSSGQGSSQYFGPGTRLLVL.

This clonotype was picked up many times. The V gene is TRBV5-8, the J gene TRBJ2-7; 7 bases fit TRBD1. The V and J ends lost 5 bases and 2 bases, in that order; junction bases with no gene match: 7. CDR1 and CDR2 from the germline V gene are SGHTS and YDEGEE. This CDR3 has 14 amino acids. Here the CDR3 DNA reads TGTGCCAGCAGTTGGCCTGGGACAGCCTACGAGCAGTACGTC. Amino acids: CASSWPGTAYEQYV.